This T cell receptor (beta chain) was retrieved from a study of breast tumors, draining lymph nodes, adjacent tissues. V was clipped by 2 bases and J by 2 bases, with 11 bases between them. This CDR3 is 15 amino acids long. Germline lookup yields CDR1 MNHNY and CDR2 SVGAGI (reference sequence). The lymph nodes were axillary draining lymph nodes from breast cancer patients. This clonotype has just one count. What it binds is not known. Study results and limitations: Data only fit, rather than demonstrated, lymph node origin of most tumor T cells. The data were judged consistent with most tumor T cells coming from lymph node and expanding in tumor. Tumor repertoires ranked between lymph nodes and nontumor tissue in diversity, with V and J gene preferences. Compared with basal-like, luminal-like tumors shared significantly more repertoire with nontumor tissue.

TCRdb redid the calling of the multiplex PCR reads with MiXCR, one entry per CDR3 protein. The sample records some 170,000 distinct CDR3 sequences, around 33% being singletons. The TCR originated in a female donor with breast cancer. Some clones in this sample may be carry-over from other donors' samples. Sample: axillary lymph node tissue. The chain combines TRBV6-6 with TRBJ2-3, with D possibly being TRBD2 (6 bases). CDR3 sequence reads: CASSYTSLPTDTQYF. CDR3 bases: TGTGCCAGCAGTTACACTAGCTTACCCACAGATACGCAGTATTTT.